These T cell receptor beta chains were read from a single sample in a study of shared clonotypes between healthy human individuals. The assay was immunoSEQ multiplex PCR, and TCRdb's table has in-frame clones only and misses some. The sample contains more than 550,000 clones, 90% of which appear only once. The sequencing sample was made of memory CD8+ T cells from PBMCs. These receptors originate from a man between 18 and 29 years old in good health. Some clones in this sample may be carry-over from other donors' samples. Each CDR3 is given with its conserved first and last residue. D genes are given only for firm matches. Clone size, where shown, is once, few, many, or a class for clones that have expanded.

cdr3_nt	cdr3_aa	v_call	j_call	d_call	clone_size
TGTGCCAGCAGCTTTACGGCAGCAAGCTCCTACGAGCAGTACTTC	CASSFTAASSYEQYF	TRBV7-2	TRBJ2-7	NA	once
TGCGCCAGCAGCCAAGACGTGGGAACTGGCACAGATACGCAGTATTTT	CASSQDVGTGTDTQYF	TRBV4-1	TRBJ2-3	NA	NA
TGTGCCAGCAGCCTGCTGGGCGGGCAAGAGACCCAGTACTTC	CASSLLGGQETQYF	TRBV16	TRBJ2-5	NA	NA
TGTGCCAGCAGCACGGGACTAGCGGGATCTGGGGAGCTGTTTTTT	CASSTGLAGSGELFF	TRBV28	TRBJ2-2	TRBD2	NA
TGTGCCAGCATCAGGGGTGTCACTGAAGCTTTCTTT	CASIRGVTEAFF	TRBV2	TRBJ1-1	NA	NA
TGTGCCAGCATCGCAGGAGGATCGCAGGGAGCTTTCTTT	CASIAGGSQGAFF	TRBV2	TRBJ1-1	NA	NA
TGTGCCAGCAGTCCCCCGAACAATGAGCAGTTCTTC	CASSPPNNEQFF	TRBV28	TRBJ2-1	NA	once
TGTGCCTGGAGTTGGGGCGCTGCTCAAGAGACCCAGTACTTC	CAWSWGAAQETQYF	TRBV30	TRBJ2-5	NA	NA
TGTGCCAGCAGCTTAGCGGGTCCAGGGCGGAGTCCGGGGATCTACGAGCAGTACTTC	CASSLAGPGRSPGIYEQYF	TRBV7-9	TRBJ2-7	NA	NA
TGTGCCAGCAGCTTACCCCCCGGGGTAAATAACTATGGCTACACCTTC	CASSLPPGVNNYGYTF	TRBV7-9	TRBJ1-2	NA	NA
TGTGCCACCAGCACCCGACTAGCGGGAACTCAACGTGATACGCAGTATTTT	CATSTRLAGTQRDTQYF	TRBV15	TRBJ2-3	TRBD2	NA
TGTGCCAGCTCACCAACATCGGTCGGGGGAGCTAATGAAAAACTGTTTTTT	CASSPTSVGGANEKLFF	TRBV18	TRBJ1-4	NA	few
TGCGCCAGCAGCCAAGAATTCAGGGGCCAAGGCTACGAGCAGTACTTC	CASSQEFRGQGYEQYF	TRBV4-3	TRBJ2-7	NA	NA
TGTGCCAGCAGTGAACTTTTAGTAGCGGGAGAAGGAGGGACCGGGGAGCTGTTTTTT	CASSELLVAGEGGTGELFF	TRBV2	TRBJ2-2	TRBD2	NA
TGTGCCAGCAGCTTGTATGGACGGTACCAAGAGACCCAGTACTTC	CASSLYGRYQETQYF	TRBV4-2	TRBJ2-5	NA	NA
TGTGCCAGCAGCCCAGGCCGCGCCAGGAACACCGGGGAGCTGTTTTTT	CASSPGRARNTGELFF	TRBV5-6	TRBJ2-2	NA	NA
TGTGCCTGGAGTTCCGGAGGCTACAATGAGCAGTTCTTC	CAWSSGGYNEQFF	TRBV30	TRBJ2-1	NA	NA
TGTGCCAGCAGTTACTCGTATGCAGGGGAGGAAGAAAAACTGTTTTTT	CASSYSYAGEEEKLFF	TRBV6-5	TRBJ1-4	NA	NA
TGTGCCAGCAGCTTAGCCTTTGGCGGGAGGGCCGTTGAGACCCAGTACTTC	CASSLAFGGRAVETQYF	TRBV7-2	TRBJ2-5	TRBD2	NA
TGCGCCAGCAGCCCGGGGGTTGGTCCAGATACGCAGTATTTT	CASSPGVGPDTQYF	TRBV4-1	TRBJ2-3	NA	once
TGTGCTAGTGGTTCCCTGGGCCTTGCGGGGGAGACCCAGTACTTC	CASGSLGLAGETQYF	TRBV12-5	TRBJ2-5	NA	NA
TGTGCCAGCAGCTTAGAGGGGGCAGCTAGCGTTGTTGCTGGGGCCAACGTCCTGACTTTC	CASSLEGAASVVAGANVLTF	TRBV7-6	TRBJ2-6	NA	NA
TGTGCCAGCAGCTTGGGGCTTTCCGCAACCTACGAGCAGTACTTC	CASSLGLSATYEQYF	TRBV5-6	TRBJ2-7	NA	once
TGTGCCAGCAGCCCCGCGGGAGGCTCGTACAATGAGCAGTTCTTC	CASSPAGGSYNEQFF	TRBV7-9	TRBJ2-1	TRBD2	NA
TGTGCCAGCAGCGGCCGGGACAGGGGCAACACCGGGGAGCTGTTTTTT	CASSGRDRGNTGELFF	TRBV9	TRBJ2-2	TRBD1	NA
TGTGCCAGACTAACGAGACAGGCTGCTTCTAACTATGGCTACACCTTC	CARLTRQAASNYGYTF	TRBV2	TRBJ1-2	NA	NA
TGCGCCAGCAGCTTGGGTGTCGGCTATGGCTACACCTTC	CASSLGVGYGYTF	TRBV5-1	TRBJ1-2	NA	NA
TGTGCCAGCCGTGCGGGGGAGGGCGGGGAGCTGTTTTTT	CASRAGEGGELFF	TRBV9	TRBJ2-2	TRBD2	few
TGTGCCAGCAGCTTAGGGACTTTTTACGAGCAGTACTTC	CASSLGTFYEQYF	TRBV7-8	TRBJ2-7	NA	NA
TGTGCCAGCAGCCAAATTAGCGGGAGAAGAATCGGGGAGCTGTTTTTT	CASSQISGRRIGELFF	TRBV6-4	TRBJ2-2	TRBD2	NA
TGTGCCACCAGCAGAGTTAGCGGGAGGGAGTACATTCAGTACTTC	CATSRVSGREYIQYF	TRBV15	TRBJ2-4	TRBD2	once
TGTGCCAGCAGCTTGGCCCCACAAAACACTGAAGCTTTCTTT	CASSLAPQNTEAFF	TRBV5-6	TRBJ1-1	NA	NA
TGTGCCATCAGTGTCTGGCGGGAGGCAGCCTACGAGCAGTACTTC	CAISVWREAAYEQYF	TRBV10-3	TRBJ2-7	TRBD2	NA
TGTGCCAGCAGGAAAAGGACAGGGCACCAGCCCCAGCATTTT	CASRKRTGHQPQHF	TRBV6-5	TRBJ1-5	TRBD1	NA
TGTGCCAGCAGTTTACTATGGGACAGGGGAAAAGTCACTGAAGCTTTCTTT	CASSLLWDRGKVTEAFF	TRBV27	TRBJ1-1	TRBD1	NA
TGTGCCAGCAGCAGAATCCCTTTTGGGCTTTATGGCTACACCTTC	CASSRIPFGLYGYTF	TRBV7-9	TRBJ1-2	NA	once
TGTGCCAGCAGCGCCGGCTGGCTGCGGGGGCAGAAAGAAGAGACCCAGTACTTC	CASSAGWLRGQKEETQYF	TRBV9	TRBJ2-5	NA	NA
TGTGCCAGCAGCCCTCGTCCTAGTACCGGGGAGCTGTTTTTT	CASSPRPSTGELFF	TRBV28	TRBJ2-2	NA	NA
TGTGCCAGCAGCGTAGGGTGGAGGGGGCCGACGGAGACCCAGTACTTC	CASSVGWRGPTETQYF	TRBV9	TRBJ2-5	NA	NA
TGTGCCAGCAGCCTACGGGGAGCCCCAGATACGCAGTATTTT	CASSLRGAPDTQYF	TRBV7-8	TRBJ2-3	NA	NA
TGTGCCAGCAGTGATTTGAACACTGAAGCTTTCTTT	CASSDLNTEAFF	TRBV25-1	TRBJ1-1	NA	NA
TGTGCCAGCAGTTACCGGGTTAGCGGGACCCACAATGAGCAGTTCTTC	CASSYRVSGTHNEQFF	TRBV6-5	TRBJ2-1	TRBD2	NA
TGTGCCAGCAGCTCCGGGACAGGGGTAAATGAGCAGTTCTTC	CASSSGTGVNEQFF	TRBV13	TRBJ2-1	TRBD1	NA
TGCGCCAGCAGCCTCAACACACTAGGCGGGACAGGGGATAGCGAGCAGTACTTC	CASSLNTLGGTGDSEQYF	TRBV4-1	TRBJ2-7	TRBD1	NA
TGTGCCAGCAGTGAATACGTAGCGGGAGCCGAGGTCCACAATGAGCAGTTCTTC	CASSEYVAGAEVHNEQFF	TRBV6-1	TRBJ2-1	TRBD2	NA
TGTGCCAGCAGCCTGGGAGTGGACTACGAGCAGTACTTC	CASSLGVDYEQYF	TRBV27	TRBJ2-7	NA	NA
TGTGCCAGCAGCGCGCGGGACAGGGCATACGAGCAGTACTTC	CASSARDRAYEQYF	TRBV11-2	TRBJ2-7	TRBD1	once
TGCGCCAGCAGCCAAGCGATGGTTGTTGGGACTAGCGGGACCAAAAACATTCAGTACTTC	CASSQAMVVGTSGTKNIQYF	TRBV4-3	TRBJ2-4	TRBD2	NA
TGTGCCAGCAGCTCAGGGGGCGGCGGTATTGGCTACACCTTC	CASSSGGGGIGYTF	TRBV7-2	TRBJ1-2	TRBD1	NA
TGCGCCAGCAGCCAAGGGACAGGGCTGAGCAATGAGCAGTTCTTC	CASSQGTGLSNEQFF	TRBV4-3	TRBJ2-1	TRBD1	NA
TGTGCCAGCAGTTTATATCCATTGAACACTGAAGCTTTCTTT	CASSLYPLNTEAFF	TRBV27	TRBJ1-1	NA	NA
TGTGCCAGCAGCAAAGCGGGACTAGCCCACGAGCAGTACTTC	CASSKAGLAHEQYF	TRBV9	TRBJ2-7	TRBD2	NA
TGTGCCAGCAGCTCGTGGACAGAAACTAATGAAAAACTGTTTTTT	CASSSWTETNEKLFF	TRBV7-9	TRBJ1-4	NA	NA